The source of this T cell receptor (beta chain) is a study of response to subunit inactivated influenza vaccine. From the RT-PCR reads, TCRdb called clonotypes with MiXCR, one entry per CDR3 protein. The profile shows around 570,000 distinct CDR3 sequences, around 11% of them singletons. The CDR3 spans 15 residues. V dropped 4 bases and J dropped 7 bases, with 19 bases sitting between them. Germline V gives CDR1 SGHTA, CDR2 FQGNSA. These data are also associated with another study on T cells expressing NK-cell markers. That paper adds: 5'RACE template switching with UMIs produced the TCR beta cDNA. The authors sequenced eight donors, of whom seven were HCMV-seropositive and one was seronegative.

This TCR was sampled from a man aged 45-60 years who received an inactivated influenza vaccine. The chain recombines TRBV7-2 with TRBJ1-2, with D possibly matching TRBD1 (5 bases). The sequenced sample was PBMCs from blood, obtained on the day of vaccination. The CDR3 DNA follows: TGTGCCAGCAGCTCCCGGGACCTCTCTTGGGGTGGCTACACCTTC. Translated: CASSSRDLSWGGYTF.